The entry below gives a single T cell receptor beta chain sequence along with its context. Sequencing used immunoSEQ multiplex PCR; TCRdb keeps in-frame clones, though not all of them. The sample shows 240,000 or so clones, 86% of them seen only once. This specimen belongs to a study of blood T cell repertoires in COVID-19. About the research overall: From the United States, Italy and Spain came samples of acute and convalescent COVID-19.

With 5 bases removed from V and 1 base from J, the gap between germline ends came to 8 bases. Germline V CDR1 and CDR2: SQVTM, ANQGSEA. There are 12 residues in the CDR3. The sequencing sample was made of peripheral blood. This chain links TRBV29-1 with TRBJ1-1, with D possibly TRBD1 on 6 matching bases. The clonotype originates from an older man with acute or convalescent COVID-19. CDR3 sequence: CSVRRGNTEAFF. The DNA for the CDR3 is TGCAGCGTTCGCAGGGGGAACACTGAAGCTTTCTTT.